Detailed here is one T cell receptor (beta chain). The antigen is not known. This sample is part of a study of cytomegalovirus exposure and HLA in healthy donors. Study conclusions and caveats: Reported findings show TCR beta sequences accurately forecast HLA-A and HLA-B alleles in most subjects. Other equally common chains were less clonally expanded than HLA-associated TCR beta chains, a later analysis showed.

CDR1 and CDR2 from the germline V gene are SGHNT and YYREEE (reference sequence). This CDR3 region has 16 residues. 13 Jbeta primers and 60 Vbeta primers were used for the PCR. Method: immunoSEQ multiplex PCR; TCRdb's copy keeps in-frame clones and lacks some. This repertoire includes 100,000 to 150,000 clones. This TCR came from a man between 35 and 55 years old in good health and CMV-seronegative. This chain joins TRBV5-4 and TRBJ2-5, with 13 bases matching TRBD2. The end of the DNA aligns better with TRBJ2-7, so the J call may be wrong. Sequenced material: PBMCs. The DNA for the CDR3 is TGTGCCAGCAGCGCCGGACTAGCGGGAGCCTCCTACGAGCAGTACTTC. The encoded protein is CASSAGLAGASYEQYF.